Sequencing of this T cell receptor beta chain was carried out in a study of identifying expanded T cells in peripheral blood. Healthy donors had no documented immune events, such as infections, while sampled. The repertoire was sequenced with immunoSEQ multiplex PCR; TCRdb's copy has only in-frame clones and lacks some. Found here are around 130,000 clones, 86% of them singletons; the top ten hold about 8%. About this clone itself: Its target is not known.

The CDR3 extends over 15 amino acids. V was shortened by 6 bases and J by 1 base, with 15 bases between the two germline ends. From germline, CDR1 is MDHEN and CDR2 SYDVKM. Whole-study findings and limits: Differentially abundant clones: around 1.1 between replicates, 15 to 17 at two to three weeks, 19 at four. Clone count variance between roughly 2-week samples rose with total template count.

The sequence derives from a person aged 18 to 75 in good health. The sequenced material came from blood. This rearrangement joins TRBV28 to TRBJ1-1, with TRBD1 as a possible D gene (6 bases). The CDR3 sequence: CASRGLTGKNTEAFF. CDR3 coding DNA: TGTGCCAGCAGGGGACTGACAGGAAAGAACACTGAAGCTTTCTTT. The variable domain in full, with the rest retrieved from reference TRBV28 and TRBJ1-1, is DVKVTQSSRYLVKRTGEKVFLECVQDMDHENMFWYRQDPGLGLRLIYFSYDVKMKEKGDIPEGYSVSREKKERFSLILESASTNQTSMYLCASRGLTGKNTEAFFGQGTRLTVV.